This paragraph covers one T cell receptor (beta chain) sequence. This sample's TCRbeta library carried unique molecular identifier barcodes. MiXCR, applied by TCRdb to the PCR reads, yields one record per CDR3 protein. This sample yields hundreds of thousands of distinct CDR3 sequences, of which 8% to 9.5% are seen a single time; 5.5% to 8% belongs to the top ten. These data originate in a study of T-cell reconstitution after alpha-beta-depleted transplantation in children. CDR1 and CDR2 from the germline V gene are MDHEN and SYDVKM. V gave up 2 bases and J gave up 3 bases, with 8 bases separating them. The CDR3 has 14 residues.

This chain joins TRBV28 and TRBJ1-5, with unresolved D. The starting material was PBMCs from the stem cell graft donor, obtained from the stem cell graft. This receptor was obtained from a human donor who donated a stem cell graft to a child with acute lymphoblastic leukemia. This CDR3 is CASSLMGNNQPQHF. The DNA for the CDR3 is TGTGCCAGCAGTTTAATGGGGAACAATCAGCCCCAGCATTTT.